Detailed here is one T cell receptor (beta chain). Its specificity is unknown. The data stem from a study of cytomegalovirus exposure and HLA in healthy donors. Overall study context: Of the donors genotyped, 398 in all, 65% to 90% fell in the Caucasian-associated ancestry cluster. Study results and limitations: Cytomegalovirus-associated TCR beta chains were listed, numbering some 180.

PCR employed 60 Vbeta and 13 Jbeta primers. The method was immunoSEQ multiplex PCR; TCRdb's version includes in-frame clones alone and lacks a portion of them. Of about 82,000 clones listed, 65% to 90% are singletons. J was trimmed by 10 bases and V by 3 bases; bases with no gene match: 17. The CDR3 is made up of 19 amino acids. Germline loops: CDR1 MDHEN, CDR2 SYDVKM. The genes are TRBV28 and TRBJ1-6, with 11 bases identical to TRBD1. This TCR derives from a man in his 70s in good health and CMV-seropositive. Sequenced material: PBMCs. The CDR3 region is CASSFSILALRDRGSPLHF. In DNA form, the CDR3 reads TGTGCCAGCAGTTTCTCGATCCTGGCCCTTAGGGACAGGGGGTCACCCCTCCACTTT.